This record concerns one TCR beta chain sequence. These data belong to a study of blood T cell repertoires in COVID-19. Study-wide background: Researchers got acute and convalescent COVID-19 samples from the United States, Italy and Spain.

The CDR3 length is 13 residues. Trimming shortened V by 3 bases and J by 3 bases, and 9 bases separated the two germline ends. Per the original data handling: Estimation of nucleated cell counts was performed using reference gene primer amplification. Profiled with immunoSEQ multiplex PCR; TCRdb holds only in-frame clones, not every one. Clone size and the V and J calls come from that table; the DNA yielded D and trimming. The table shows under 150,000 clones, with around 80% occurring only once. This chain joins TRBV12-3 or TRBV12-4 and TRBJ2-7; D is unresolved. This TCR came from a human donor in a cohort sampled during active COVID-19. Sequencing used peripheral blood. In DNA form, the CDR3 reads TGTGCCAGCAGTTTCCACCAGGTCTACGAGCAGTACTTC. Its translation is CASSFHQVYEQYF.